What follows are 32 T cell receptor beta chains derived from one specimen sequenced in a study of blood T cell repertoires in COVID-19 (dated by TCRdb to the early 2020s). Libraries came from the immunoSEQ multiplex PCR assay. The immuneACCESS repertoire file appears here via TCRdb, limited to in-frame rearrangements. These files lack a portion of the clones; in checked studies, under half of the deficit traces to unresolved V genes, and the cause of the others is not known. Within this sample are 140,000 or so clones, with approximately 86% of them counted one time only. In total, the top ten clones hold 6.2% of the sample. Sequenced: PBMCs or T cells enriched from blood (not recorded which). These receptors were collected from a woman in her thirties or forties who had recovered from COVID-19.

This clone was seen more than once but under ten times. This sequence joins TRBV27 and TRBJ1-2; 7 bases line up with TRBD1. There are 16 residues in the CDR3. Trimming took 5 bases from V and 4 from J; bases not matched to a gene: 13. From germline, CDR1 is MNHEY and CDR2 SMNVEV (reference sequence). CDR3 in DNA: TGTGCCAGCAGTGAAGGTGCGACAGGGTATAGCTATGGCTACACCTTC. Translated: CASSEGATGYSYGYTF.

The rearrangement joins TRBV27 to TRBJ1-2; TRBD1 might be the D (5 bases). CDR3 size: 14 residues. The germline CDR1 and CDR2 sequences are MNHEY and SMNVEV (reference sequence). The V end lost 7 bases, the J end lost 8 bases, and 20 bases lay between the germline ends. CDR3 in DNA: TGTGCCAGCATGGACGGGGGTCTACCATGGGGCTACACCTTC. Its protein product is CASMDGGLPWGYTF.

The chain joins TRBV3-1 (or the pseudogene TRBV3-2) to TRBJ1-1; 7 positions match TRBD1. With V trimmed by 5 bases and J by 3 bases, 6 bases remained unmatched. In germline, CDR1 is LGHDT, CDR2 YNNKEL (reference sequence). CDR3 length equals 14 residues. CDR3 amino acids: CASSSGQADTEAFF. Here the CDR3 DNA reads TGTGCCAGCAGCTCAGGACAGGCTGACACTGAAGCTTTCTTT.

The rearrangement links TRBV19 to TRBJ1-5; no definite D call. The CDR3 consists of 16 residues. The germline CDR1 and CDR2 sequences are LNHDA and SQIVND (reference sequence). V was pared by 3 bases and J by 4 bases, with 16 bases between. The CDR3 loop is CASSIGGNLLNQPQHF. The DNA for the CDR3 is TGTGCCAGTAGTATCGGCGGCAACCTATTGAATCAGCCCCAGCATTTT.

This sequence joins TRBV9 and TRBJ1-2; no reliable D call. V was shortened by 0 bases and J by 6 bases, with 9 bases between the two germline ends. This CDR3 contains 13 residues. CDR1 SGDLS and CDR2 YYNGEE come from the germline V gene. The CDR3 DNA is TGTGCCAGCAGCGTAGGAACGTCTAATGGCTACACCTTC. This sequence encodes CASSVGTSNGYTF.

CDR3 sequence (DNA): TGTGCCACCAGTTCCGGGACAGGGAACGAGCAGTACTTC. Translating it yields CATSSGTGNEQYF. This chain connects TRBV24-1 to TRBJ2-7, with 9 bases identical to TRBD1. The CDR3 contains 13 residues. Looked up from germline, CDR1 is KGHDR and CDR2 is SFDVKD. V was pared by 6 bases and J by 5 bases, with 4 bases of the junction left unmatched.

The rearrangement joins TRBV4-1 to TRBJ1-5; maybe TRBD1 (5 bases). V shed 0 bases and J shed 0 bases, with 9 bases lying between them. CDR1 MGHRA and CDR2 YSYEKL come from the germline V gene. This CDR3 comprises 16 residues. CDR3 protein: CASSQETGDSNQPQHF. The DNA of the CDR3 is TGCGCCAGCAGCCAAGAAACGGGGGATAGCAATCAGCCCCAGCATTTT.

The rearrangement links TRBV5-6 to TRBJ1-2; 10 bases fit TRBD1. The V segment lost 3 bases and the J segment 11 bases; nucleotides outside the gene matches: 7. This CDR3 has 13 residues. CDR1 and CDR2 (germline): SGHDT, YYEEEE. This CDR3 reads CASSWGQGKWYTF. The DNA of the CDR3 is TGTGCCAGCAGCTGGGGACAGGGGAAGTGGTACACCTTC.

J is TRBJ1-2 and V is TRBV15; TRBD1 might be the D (6 bases). This CDR3 contains 15 residues. Germline V gene sequence: CDR1 LNHNV, CDR2 YYDKDF (reference sequence). Between the trimmed V and J ends, which lost 1 base and 2 bases, there was a span of 11 bases. The CDR3 loop reads CATSRGRQANYGYTF. The CDR3 DNA sequence: TGTGCCACCAGCAGAGGCCGACAGGCGAACTATGGCTACACCTTC.

The CDR3 DNA reads as TGTGCCAGCAGTCTCCGACAGGGGGCGCGCGAGGCTTTCTTT. Translating gives CASSLRQGAREAFF. The chain has TRBV27 and TRBJ1-1; TRBD1 aligns across 10 bases. The CDR3 totals 14 residues. CDR1 is MNHEY, CDR2 SMNVEV, per germline (reference sequence). V lost 5 bases to trimming and J lost 11 bases; unmatched junction nucleotides: 11.

The chain recombines TRBV2 with TRBJ2-3; D might be TRBD2 (6 bases). V was pared by 4 bases and J by 0 bases, with 17 bases between. Per the germline V gene, CDR1 is SNHLY and CDR2 is FYNNEI. The CDR3 extends over 17 amino acids. The CDR3 DNA reads as TGTGCCAGCAGTGTTATGTCAGGAGGGCCTAGCACAGATACGCAGTATTTT. This sequence encodes CASSVMSGGPSTDTQYF.

This clone has a single count. The chain couples TRBV5-4 to TRBJ2-1, with a tentative D call TRBD2 (5 bases). The CDR3 runs 15 residues. Trimming removed 4 bases at V and 0 bases at J, with 11 bases between. Germline values: CDR1 SGHNT, CDR2 YYREEE (reference sequence). The CDR3 reads CASSMLAFSYNEQFF. In DNA, the CDR3 is TGTGCCAGCAGCATGCTAGCTTTCTCCTACAATGAGCAGTTCTTC. Full variable domain (rest looked up from reference TRBV5-4 and TRBJ2-1): ETGVTQSPTHLIKTRGQQVTLRCSSQSGHNTVSWYQQALGQGPQFIFQYYREEENGRGNFPPRFSGLQFPNYSSELNVNALELDDSALYLCASSMLAFSYNEQFFGPGTRLTVL.

This clone came up once. This chain uses TRBV4-1 with TRBJ1-5, with 7 bases fitting TRBD1. CDR3 length: 13 residues. Unmatched junction bases numbered 6, after V lost 8 bases and J lost 5 bases. CDR1 and CDR2 from the germline V gene are MGHRA and YSYEKL. CDR3 region: CASSGGKDQPQHF. CDR3 bases: TGCGCCAGCTCAGGGGGTAAGGATCAGCCCCAGCATTTT.

The rearrangement uses TRBV28 and TRBJ1-1, with D tentatively TRBD1 (5 bases). This CDR3 comprises 16 residues. CDR1 MDHEN and CDR2 SYDVKM come from the germline V gene. V was trimmed by 2 bases and J by 1 base, leaving 14 bases between them. The CDR3 bases are TGTGCCAGCAGTTTAAGGGGCGGACACTCGAACACTGAAGCTTTCTTT. Translation gives CASSLRGGHSNTEAFF.

In this sample, this clone turned up once. The chain uses TRBV7-9 and TRBJ2-3, with 9 bases lining up with TRBD2. The V segment lost 5 bases and the J segment 10 bases; nucleotides outside the gene matches: 16. The CDR3 has 16 residues. Germline CDR1 is SEHNR and CDR2 is FQNEAQ (reference sequence). CDR3 loop: CASSLVGSGRPIPQYF. The CDR3 bases are TGTGCCAGCAGCCTGGTGGGGAGCGGGAGGCCCATTCCGCAGTATTTT.

This chain links TRBV13 with TRBJ2-1; D possibly corresponds to TRBD1 (6 bases). The CDR3 is 14 amino acids. The germline CDR1 and CDR2 sequences are PRHDT and FYEKMQ (reference sequence). Trimming took 2 bases from V and 4 from J, leaving 9 bases between them. CDR3 nucleotide sequence: TGTGCCAGCAGCTTACGGACAGCATACAATGAGCAGTTCTTC. It is translated as CASSLRTAYNEQFF.

V gene TRBV9 combines with J gene TRBJ2-7, with 7 bases fitting TRBD2. Germline V lookup: CDR1 SGDLS, CDR2 YYNGEE. The CDR3 extends over 18 amino acids. V lost 0 bases to trimming and J lost 0 bases; unmatched junction nucleotides: 12. The CDR3 DNA sequence: TGTGCCAGCAGCGTAGGGGGAGGGTCCCTGACCAGCTCCTACGAGCAGTACTTC. Translated: CASSVGGGSLTSSYEQYF.

This clone was recorded only once. This chain links TRBV19 with TRBJ1-5, with a possible D match to TRBD1 (6 bases). The CDR3 is 14 residues long. CDR1 is LNHDA and CDR2 is SQIVND in the germline V gene (reference sequence). V lost 1 base to trimming and J lost 5 bases, with 9 bases between them. Written as DNA, the CDR3 is TGTGCCAGTAGTATAGGGACAGAAGATCAGCCCCAGCATTTT. This sequence encodes CASSIGTEDQPQHF.

The gene calls are TRBV7-6 and TRBJ2-7; perhaps TRBD2 as D (6 bases). There are 15 residues in the CDR3. V lost 1 base to trimming and J lost 3 bases, with 13 bases between them. Germline V gene lookup returns CDR1 SGHVS and CDR2 FNYEAQ. The CDR3 nucleotides read TGTGCCAGCAGCTTAGGAAGTGGGGGGATCTACGAGCAGTACTTC. It codes for CASSLGSGGIYEQYF.

J is TRBJ2-7 and V is TRBV2; 7 bases line up with TRBD1. Germline CDR1 reads SNHLY; CDR2 reads FYNNEI. The CDR3 is made up of 13 amino acids. V was pared by 5 bases and J by 5 bases, with 6 bases of the junction left unmatched. CDR3 protein: CASSRDRGHEQYF. CDR3 bases: TGTGCCAGCAGTCGGGACAGAGGGCACGAGCAGTACTTC.

This sequence joins TRBV5-1 and TRBJ2-2, with 9 bases fitting TRBD2. Germline V gene data show CDR1 as SGHRS and CDR2 as YFSETQ. V gave up 5 bases and J gave up 5 bases; unmatched junction bases: 10. There are 16 residues in the CDR3. The CDR3 loop reads CASSGLAGSRTGELFF. In nucleotides, the CDR3 is TGCGCCAGCAGTGGGCTAGCGGGGTCGCGAACCGGGGAGCTGTTTTTT.

This chain uses TRBV18 with TRBJ2-3; 10 bases fit TRBD2. The CDR3 extends over 16 amino acids. Per the germline V gene, CDR1 is KGHSH and CDR2 is LQKENI. V shed 6 bases, J shed 0 bases, and the junction held 6 bases outside the gene matches. CDR3 amino acids: CASSVTSGTSTDTQYF. CDR3 nucleotide sequence: TGTGCCAGCTCCGTTACTAGCGGGACTAGCACAGATACGCAGTATTTT.

The chain joins TRBV9 to TRBJ1-4, with D possibly matching TRBD1 (6 bases). V was cut by 0 bases and J by 4 bases, with 10 bases left in between. Germline-derived CDR1 and CDR2 are SGDLS and YYNGEE. This CDR3 comprises 15 residues. CDR3 sequence: CASSVEGDNNEKLFF. In nucleotides, the CDR3 is TGTGCCAGCAGCGTAGAGGGGGACAATAATGAAAAACTGTTTTTT.

The chain recombines TRBV4-1 with TRBJ2-1; 8 positions agree with TRBD2. After removal of 5 bases from V and 7 bases from J, the junction contained 7 bases not matched to a gene. Germline assignment: CDR1 MGHRA and CDR2 YSYEKL. CDR3 size: 14 residues. Here the CDR3 reads CASSGTGGQNEQFF. The CDR3 DNA reads as TGCGCCAGCAGCGGCACGGGAGGGCAGAATGAGCAGTTCTTC.

The genes are TRBV4-1 and TRBJ2-3, with D hard to call. The V end lost 4 bases, the J end lost 3 bases, and 14 bases lay between the germline ends. CDR3 length: 15 residues. Germline CDR1 MGHRA, CDR2 YSYEKL. CDR3 residues: CASSPQSPQTDTQYF. In nucleotides, the CDR3 is TGCGCCAGCAGCCCACAATCCCCGCAGACAGATACGCAGTATTTT.

The gene calls are TRBV4-1 and TRBJ1-2; 10 bases are a match to TRBD1. Looked up from germline, CDR1 is MGHRA and CDR2 is YSYEKL. Unmatched junction bases numbered 1, after V lost 4 bases and J lost 2 bases. The length of the CDR3 is 14 residues. For the CDR3, the DNA is TGCGCCAGCAGCCTGGACAGGGGGAACTATGGCTACACCTTC. It yields the protein CASSLDRGNYGYTF.

V and J are TRBV4-1 and TRBJ2-2, with D maybe TRBD1 (6 bases). The V and J ends lost 4 bases and 1 base respectively, with 10 bases between them. CDR3 size: 15 residues. Germline-derived CDR1 and CDR2 are MGHRA and YSYEKL. CDR3 DNA sequence: TGCGCCAGCAGCCTGCTGACAGGGAACACCGGGGAGCTGTTTTTT. This codes for CASSLLTGNTGELFF.

A remark on this clone: Distinct nucleotide sequences in the sample also encode this CDR3. V usage is TRBV19 and J usage is TRBJ2-7; 7 bases are a match to TRBD1. Trimming cost V 6 bases and J 3 bases; bases outside gene matches: 5. The CDR3 consists of 13 residues. CDR1 and CDR2 from the germline V gene are LNHDA and SQIVND (reference sequence). CDR3 amino acids: CASSRQGDYEQYF. The DNA for the CDR3 is TGTGCCAGTAGCCGACAGGGAGACTACGAGCAGTACTTC.

This rearrangement joins TRBV3-1 (or the pseudogene TRBV3-2) to TRBJ2-1; 14 positions agree with TRBD2. This CDR3 region has 21 residues. The junction had 15 bases not matched to a gene; V was cut back by 4 bases and J by 1 base. Looked up from germline, CDR1 is LGHDT and CDR2 is YNNKEL (reference sequence). The DNA for the CDR3 is TGTGCCAGCAGCCTTACAGAAGTACCGGGACTAGCGGGAGTTTCCTACAATGAGCAGTTCTTC. Its protein product is CASSLTEVPGLAGVSYNEQFF.

The V and J genes are TRBV7-2 and TRBJ2-1; D perhaps matches TRBD2 (5 bases). The CDR3 is made up of 12 amino acids. Germline V gene lookup returns CDR1 SGHTA and CDR2 FQGNSA. V dropped 2 bases and J dropped 10 bases, with 9 bases sitting between them. In DNA, the CDR3 is TGTGCCAGCAGCTTATACCGGGGAGAGCAGTTCTTC. This encodes CASSLYRGEQFF.

This rearrangement joins TRBV3-1 (or the pseudogene TRBV3-2) to TRBJ1-1; weak D call: TRBD1 (5 bases). Per the germline V gene, CDR1 is LGHDT and CDR2 is YNNKEL (reference sequence). There are 12 residues in the CDR3. V lost 0 bases to trimming and J lost 10 bases, with 9 bases between them. The CDR3 DNA is TGTGCCAGCAGCCAAGAGGGGCCTGGAGCTTTCTTT. Translated, it gives CASSQEGPGAFF.

The genes are TRBV12-1 and TRBJ1-1. TRBV12-1 is a recognized pseudogene. The CDR3 contains 17 residues. The CDR3 sequence: CASRDRYIAGAVTEAFF. CDR3 nucleotide sequence: TGTGCCAGCAGGGACCGATATATTGCGGGGGCGGTCACTGAAGCTTTCTTT.